Below are 21 T cell receptor beta chains sequenced from a single sample in a study of blood T cells in healthy people across ages. Primers used in a second PCR of about 6 to 11 cycles were a sample-barcoded 5' primer and a J-beta primer mix. TCRdb reprocessed the 5' RACE reads via MiXCR and lists one record per CDR3 protein. The sample holds about 680,000 distinct CDR3 sequences; more than 40% are singletons and the top ten take approximately 32%. The sequenced material came from blood. The origin of the receptors is a woman in her fifties or sixties in good health.

This clonotype was detected a few times. The chain combines TRBV9 with TRBJ2-1, with D perhaps TRBD1 (5 bases). Trimming pared 0 bases from V and 1 base from J, leaving 17 bases between. This CDR3 has 18 amino acids. Germline V lookup: CDR1 SGDLS, CDR2 YYNGEE. CDR3 nucleotides: TGTGCCAGCAGCGTAGGCCCCGACAGTTCGCGTTCCTACAATGAGCAGTTCTTC. Protein: CASSVGPDSSRSYNEQFF.

This chain uses TRBV27 with TRBJ1-2; D might be TRBD1 (6 bases). The V end lost 5 bases, the J end lost 1 base, and 14 bases lay between the germline ends. CDR3 length: 15 residues. The germline V gene has CDR1 MNHEY and CDR2 SMNVEV (reference sequence). The CDR3 nucleotides read TGTGCCAGCAGTCGTGCAGGGACACTTAACTATGGCTACACCTTC. Translating it yields CASSRAGTLNYGYTF.

The CDR3 spells CASSQLTSSWRDTQYF. CDR3 DNA sequence: TGCGCCAGCAGCCAGTTGACTAGTAGCTGGCGAGATACGCAGTATTTT. The chain joins TRBV4-3 to TRBJ2-3; possibly TRBD2 for D (6 bases). Germline assignment: CDR1 LGHNA and CDR2 YSLEER. The V end was cut by 3 bases, the J end by 5 bases, with 18 bases between. The length of the CDR3 is 16 residues.

The J gene is TRBJ2-6, the V gene TRBV2; D remains ambiguous. CDR1 and CDR2 from the germline V gene are SNHLY and FYNNEI. V lost 8 bases and J 2 bases, leaving 7 bases between the germline ends. The CDR3 has 13 residues. CDR3: CASQRTGANVLTF. The CDR3 bases are TGTGCCAGCCAGAGGACTGGGGCCAACGTCCTGACTTTC.

This clonotype was counted only a few times. V is TRBV15 and J is TRBJ2-5; 9 positions match TRBD2. With V trimmed by 3 bases and J by 11 bases, 25 bases remained unmatched. CDR3 length: 19 residues. CDR1 is LNHNV and CDR2 is YYDKDF in the germline V gene (reference sequence). Here the CDR3 reads CATSRGDLPGLAGYNEQYF. CDR3 nucleotide sequence: TGTGCCACCAGCAGGGGGGACCTGCCGGGACTAGCCGGATACAATGAGCAGTACTTC.

The sample holds one count of this clonotype. This sequence joins TRBV7-6 and TRBJ1-5; 7 bases agree with TRBD1. V dropped 2 bases and J dropped 2; count of bases not matched to a gene: 15. The CDR3 sequence is 19 residues long. Germline lookup yields CDR1 SGHVS and CDR2 FNYEAQ. In DNA, the CDR3 is TGTGCCAGCAGCTTACAACCCAGGGCTACAGGGGTCGGCAATCAGCCCCAGCATTTT. Protein: CASSLQPRATGVGNQPQHF.

This clonotype came up a few times. The chain is built from TRBV5-1 and TRBJ1-2; TRBD1 aligns across 8 bases. The CDR3 is made up of 14 amino acids. Germline CDR1 reads SGHRS; CDR2 reads YFSETQ. V lost 4 bases, J lost 2 bases, and 4 bases stayed unmatched. CDR3 nucleotides: TGCGCCAGCAGCGAAGCAGGGGGCAACTATGGCTACACCTTC. As protein: CASSEAGGNYGYTF.

This chain connects TRBV5-1 to TRBJ1-1, with 9 bases lining up with TRBD1. CDR1 and CDR2 from the germline V gene are SGHRS and YFSETQ. This CDR3 comprises 14 residues. J was trimmed by 10 bases and V by 2 bases; bases with no gene match: 9. This CDR3 reads CASSFGGDRDGAFF. CDR3 bases: TGCGCCAGCAGCTTTGGGGGGGACAGGGATGGAGCTTTCTTT.

The V gene is TRBV20-1, the J gene TRBJ2-5; D unresolved. The CDR3 covers 12 residues. The V end was cut by 6 bases, the J end by 5 bases, with 13 bases between. CDR1 and CDR2 from the germline V gene are DFQATT and SNEGSKA (reference sequence). Here the CDR3 DNA reads TGCAGTGCGGCCCCTAGGAGCGAGACCCAGTACTTC. It encodes CSAAPRSETQYF.

The DNA for the CDR3 is TGTGCCAGCAGCTTGACTAGCGGGCCCTTGGGGCAGTACTTC. Protein sequence: CASSLTSGPLGQYF. The V gene is TRBV2, the J gene TRBJ2-5, with 10 bases aligning to TRBD2. The CDR3 spans 14 residues. Looked up from germline, CDR1 is SNHLY and CDR2 is FYNNEI. V gave up 6 bases and J gave up 11 bases; unmatched junction bases: 12. The full variable domain, rest sourced from reference TRBV2 and TRBJ2-5, is EPEVTQTPSHQVTQMGQEVILRCVPISNHLYFYWYRQILGQKVEFLVSFYNNEISEKSEIFDDQFSVERPDGSNFTLKIRSTKLEDSAMYFCASSLTSGPLGQYFGPGTRLLVL.

V is TRBV7-3 and J is TRBJ2-1; TRBD1 matches 7 bases. V gave up 5 bases and J gave up 7 bases; unmatched junction bases: 8. Per the germline V gene, CDR1 is SGHTA and CDR2 is FQGTGA. CDR3 length: 14 amino acids. In nucleotides, the CDR3 is TGTGCCAGCAGCCCGGGACAGAGTTGGAATGAGCAGTTCTTC. Residues: CASSPGQSWNEQFF.

This clonotype was seen many times. The V and J genes are TRBV7-2 and TRBJ2-5; 14 nucleotides line up with TRBD2. This CDR3 is built from 14 residues. Germline loops: CDR1 SGHTA, CDR2 FQGNSA. V was pared by 1 base and J by 13 bases, with 5 bases of the junction left unmatched. In DNA, the CDR3 is TGTGCCAGCAGCTTAGAGGGACTAGCGGGAGTCCCGTACTTC. Protein sequence: CASSLEGLAGVPYF.

This clonotype was seen a few times. The chain uses TRBV20-1 and TRBJ2-4; TRBD2 might be the D (6 bases). This CDR3 spans 14 amino acids. V lost 4 bases to trimming and J lost 1 base, with 11 bases between them. CDR1 and CDR2 (germline): DFQATT, SNEGSKA (reference sequence). CDR3 in amino acids: CSATGLTAKNIQYF. CDR3 in DNA: TGCAGTGCTACGGGACTCACGGCCAAAAACATTCAGTACTTC.

This rearrangement joins TRBV7-2 to TRBJ2-3, with 7 bases fitting TRBD1. CDR1 SGHTA and CDR2 FQGNSA come from the germline V gene. This CDR3 comprises 13 residues. V lost 4 bases to trimming and J lost 4 bases; unmatched junction nucleotides: 2. CDR3 region: CASSWDSPDTQYF. The CDR3 DNA reads as TGTGCCAGCAGCTGGGACAGCCCAGATACGCAGTATTTT.

The CDR3 protein is CASSSGAQTQYF. The CDR3 region has the DNA TGTGCCAGCAGCTCCGGGGCCCAGACCCAGTACTTC. V usage is TRBV7-9 and J usage is TRBJ2-5, with D perhaps being TRBD1 or TRBD2 (5 bases each). The CDR3 has 12 residues. The germline gives CDR1 SEHNR, CDR2 FQNEAQ (reference sequence). V lost 4 bases and J 6 bases, leaving 9 bases between the germline ends.

The rearrangement uses TRBV7-2 and TRBJ2-5, with TRBD2 matching over 14 bases. Judging by the DNA end, TRBJ2-1 fits better; the J call may be wrong. The CDR3 runs to 18 residues. The V gene's germline CDR1 is SGHTA and CDR2 FQGNSA. CDR3 nucleotides: TGTGCCAGCAGCTTATGGGGACTAGCGGGAGCGAAACAAGAGACCCAGTTCTTC. It yields the protein CASSLWGLAGAKQETQFF.

This clonotype appeared a few times. CDR3 nucleotide sequence: TGTGCCAGCAGTTACTCGAGAGACTACGAGCAGTACTTC. Protein product: CASSYSRDYEQYF. V gene TRBV6-2 or TRBV6-3 combines with J gene TRBJ2-7; D call uncertain. There are 13 residues in the CDR3. Deletions cut 0 bases from V and 3 bases from J, with 6 bases between. Germline CDR1 reads MNHEY; CDR2 reads SVGEGT.

The J gene is TRBJ2-5, the V gene TRBV20-1; 13 bases map to TRBD2. Germline V CDR1 and CDR2: DFQATT, SNEGSKA (reference sequence). The junction had 12 bases not matched to a gene; V was cut back by 0 bases and J by 11 bases. This CDR3 contains 16 residues. CDR3 residues: CSARDRLAGGAYGQYF. The CDR3 DNA reads TGCAGTGCTAGAGATCGACTAGCGGGAGGCGCCTACGGGCAGTACTTC.

This clonotype was counted a few times. The rearrangement joins TRBV4-1 to TRBJ2-5; 10 nucleotides agree with TRBD2. V lost 0 bases and J lost 6; bases outside the gene matches: 7. From germline, CDR1 is MGHRA and CDR2 YSYEKL. This CDR3 contains 16 residues. CDR3 coding DNA: TGCGCCAGCAGCCAAGACCCTAGCGGGAGCATAAAGACCCAGTACTTC. Amino acid sequence: CASSQDPSGSIKTQYF.

V and J are TRBV28 and TRBJ2-5; D gene unclear. The closer fit of TRBJ2-7 to the DNA end suggests the J call may be wrong. CDR3 length equals 13 residues. The V gene's germline CDR1 is MDHEN and CDR2 SYDVKM. CDR3 region: CASSPAVSYEQYF. CDR3 DNA sequence: TGTGCCAGCAGTCCCGCGGTGTCCTACGAGCAGTACTTC.

This clonotype was seen a few times. The chain recombines TRBV7-2 with TRBJ1-6; D unclear. The germline V gene encodes CDR1 SGHTA and CDR2 FQGNSA. The CDR3 is made up of 15 amino acids. V was shortened by 5 bases and J by 3 bases, with 11 bases between the two germline ends. The CDR3 DNA reads TGTGCCAGCAGCACCGGACCGATCTATAATTCACCCCTCCACTTT. Amino acids: CASSTGPIYNSPLHF. The whole variable domain, remainder taken from reference TRBV7-2 and TRBJ1-6, is GAGVSQSPSNKVTEKGKDVELRCDPISGHTALYWYRQSLGQGLEFLIYFQGNSAPDKSGLPSDRFSAERTGGSVSTLTIQRTQQEDSAVYLCASSTGPIYNSPLHFGNGTRLTVT.